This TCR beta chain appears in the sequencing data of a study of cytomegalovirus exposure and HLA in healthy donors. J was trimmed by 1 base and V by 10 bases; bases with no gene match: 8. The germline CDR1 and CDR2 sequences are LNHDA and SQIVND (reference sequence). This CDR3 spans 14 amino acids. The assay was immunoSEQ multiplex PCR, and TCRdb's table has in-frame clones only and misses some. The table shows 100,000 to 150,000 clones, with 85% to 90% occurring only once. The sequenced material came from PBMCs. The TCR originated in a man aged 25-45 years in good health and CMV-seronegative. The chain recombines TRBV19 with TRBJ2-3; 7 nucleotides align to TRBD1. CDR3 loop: CATLDRVGTDTQYF. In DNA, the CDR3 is TGTGCCACCCTAGACAGGGTGGGCACAGATACGCAGTATTTT.